Detailed here is one T cell receptor beta chain. The entry originates in a study of OX40 agonist ivuxolimab in advanced cancers. Sequencing was performed with immunoSEQ multiplex PCR; in TCRdb, only in-frame clones are kept and a portion is missing. The table records approximately 50,000 clones, roughly 84% of them present only once. The CDR3 loop spans 15 amino acids. After removal of 4 bases from V and 1 base from J, the junction contained 8 bases not matched to a gene. Germline V CDR1 and CDR2: SQVTM, ANQGSEA. This TCR was recovered from an adult with an advanced solid tumor such as melanoma, head and neck, liver or kidney cancer. The material was CD4+ or CD8+ T cells sorted from blood, obtained in a trial of the OX40 agonist ivuxolimab. The rearrangement links TRBV29-1 to TRBJ2-3; TRBD2 matches at 7 bases. As DNA, the CDR3 is TGCAGCGTTGCACGGGGGGTTGGGGGCACAGATACGCAGTATTTT. Its translation: CSVARGVGGTDTQYF.